This T cell receptor (beta chain) derives from a study of cytomegalovirus exposure and HLA in healthy donors listed by TCRdb under 2017. Background for the entire study: According to an earlier analysis of around 600 of the donors, 150 million to 200 million T cells yielded some 110 million unique TCR beta sequences and 250 to 350 Gb of sequence data. Across around 400 genotyped donors of the cohort, an average of approximately 220,000 unique TCR beta nucleotide sequences per donor were sequenced, and approximately 19% of those sequences were non-productive. All discovery cohort repertoires had been generated using a single sequencing platform. The T cell repertoires of some 700 subjects were profiled by immunosequencing and related to cytomegalovirus serostatus. Donor age, sex, ethnicity and CMV serostatus were compiled together with the repertoire data. To study patterns of TCR occurrence, a later analysis re-analyzed previously published TCR beta repertoires from 550 to 800 donors and added high-resolution HLA genotyping. To decide whether each TCR beta V gene segment behaved as functional or pseudogenic, an earlier analysis of some 600 of the donors relied on high-throughput TCR beta sequencing. High-throughput TCR immunosequencing, statistical association of individual TCRs with disease status, and machine learning were combined to predict cytomegalovirus infection status. The genetic ancestry cluster associated with self-reported Caucasian donors included 80% to 90% of the 398 genotyped donors. Roughly 300 gigabases of sequencing data and around 85 million unique TCR sequences made up an early release that covered some 640 HLA-typed donors. Rather than using new phenotypic data, the later analysis identified candidate immune exposures from TCR beta sequences and from how often those sequences occurred across donors. A separate validation cohort of over 95 different subjects was used in addition to the 666-subject first cohort. Typing coverage varied by locus: roughly 629-630 donors for A, B, C, DRB1 and DQB1; under 550 for DQA1; about 590 for DPA1; 400 to 480 for DPB1. HLA typing covered class I and class II loci at four-digit resolution. In a later genetic analysis, genome-wide SNP genotypes for about 55% of the roughly 670 donors were used, and that subset was treated as a discovery cohort. Roughly 5 DR-DQ haplotypes were treated as single units for association and clustering because of strong linkage in the cohort. The study was designed to test whether signatures of past pathogen exposure could be identified by cataloging public T cell receptors. Results and caveats for the whole study, not just this receptor: CMV serostatus was the only immune exposure information available for the cohort. An association between a missense DCLRE1C variant and V-gene and J-gene trimming of TCR beta chains was found in a later genetic analysis and replicated in an independent cohort. An earlier analysis of around 540 of the donors showed that most TCR beta V segments appeared in productive rearrangements either about 87% or about 30% of the time, which broadly matched IMGT annotations. In a later analysis, TCR association rates were found to vary across HLA loci, with the most associated TCRs seen for DRB1 alleles and the fewest for HLA-C alleles. The classifier was reported to diagnose cytomegalovirus status with high specificity and sensitivity in both the original and validation cohorts. The earlier analysis of some 560 of the donors excluded approximately 15 rarely observed V segments, including chromosome 9 orphons, because counts were too low. Correlated functional status among segregating V segments might be attributable to linkage disequilibrium, but an unknown experimental factor could not be ruled out. At a false discovery rate of 0.05, a later analysis linked some 17,000 TCR beta sequences to specific HLA alleles. A later analysis found that HLA-associated TCR beta chains were more clonally expanded and had lower generation probabilities than equally common non-associated chains. A later analysis found that most CMV-associated TCR beta chains appeared HLA-restricted, with HLA associations seemingly driven largely by CMV exposure. The presence/absence analyses assumed that sequencing depth was roughly uniform across donors, and that assumption may not be true. Three of the identified cytomegalovirus-associated TCR beta chains were confirmed in vitro to be specific for cytomegalovirus antigens. Because the 87-base-pair reads could not distinguish some IMGT-functional V segments, including TRBV6-2 and TRBV6-3, those segments were excluded. Only TCR beta chains were sequenced in this cohort, and the absence of alpha or paired-chain data limited detectable features. In the study, approximately 160 TCR beta chains were listed as associated with cytomegalovirus. When HLA alleles, especially DR and DQ, strongly co-occurred, TCR associations were difficult to assign to individual alleles. A further reported finding was that TCR beta sequences accurately predicted the HLA-A and HLA-B alleles for most subjects in the first cohort. A cluster of highly shared sequence variants was judged likely to be a technical artifact of the sequencing pipeline. Because some donors lacked HLA typing at each locus, the association tests relied only on the typed subset. Most TCR sequences were seen in very few donors, while some public TCRs were found in many individuals. According to the authors, the approach could potentially be generalized to other disease states and immunological phenotypes. Compared with the roughly 600-donor mean, donors in an Asian-associated ancestry cluster had fewer N-insertions in productive TCRs, according to a later genetic analysis. According to a later analysis, parvovirus B19, influenza, CMV and Epstein-Barr virus appeared linked to several top co-occurrence clusters.

The library was built by means of the immunoSEQ multiplex PCR assay. The multiplex PCR relied on a mix of 60 forward primers for TCR Vbeta segments and 13 reverse primers for TCR Jbeta segments. Amplification of the CDR3 region of rearranged TCR beta genes was performed with a multiplex PCR assay on genomic DNA. The Illumina HiSeq System was used to sequence the amplified TCR beta libraries as 87-base-pair reads. Per the authors' processing: A later analysis counted about 82 million unique TCR beta chains across the 500 to 850 repertoires, and 9 million to 14 million of these chains were shared by at least two donors. Raw reads were error-corrected and collapsed into unique sequences with a nearest-neighbor algorithm that merged closely related sequences to remove PCR and sequencing errors. To assign V, D and J gene segments, CDR3 sequences were aligned to IMGT reference sequences. Each retained sequence needed at least a six-nucleotide match to both a V gene segment and a J gene segment. A rearrangement counted as productive if the CDR3 had no stop codons and remained in frame with V and J, and every other rearrangement counted as non-productive. Following IMGT convention, CDR3 was defined as the stretch from the second conserved V-encoded cysteine to the conserved J-encoded phenylalanine. The earlier analysis of 500 to 750 of the donors excluded any sequence lacking an unambiguous match to a single V gene segment. In an earlier analysis of approximately 550 of the donors, V segments were called functional above 56.7% productive rearrangements and were called segregating when the between-donor standard deviation exceeded 5%. A statistical classification framework was built for diagnosing cytomegalovirus status from the catalog of TCR beta chain sequences. V and J gene assignment, in a later analysis, came from comparing TCR nucleotide sequences with IMGT/GENE-DB human TR gene sequences. Using the TCRdist pipeline, a later analysis assigned CDR3 sequences along with most-parsimonious VDJ recombination scenarios. A later analysis defined each TCR beta chain by its CDR3 amino acid sequence plus V-gene family, and excluded reads lacking a unique V-gene family. A later analysis removed 550 to 700 highly shared, low-generation-probability nucleotide sequences to deal with suspected cross-contamination and a sequencing artifact. A later analysis calculated a clonal expansion index for each public chain from normalized within-repertoire ranks of inferred template counts. Generation probabilities in a later analysis came from a VDJ recombination model fitted to out-of-frame rearrangements, and those results were checked against IGoR. A later analysis scored TCR-TCR, TCR-HLA and TCR-CMV co-occurrence with hypergeometric tests, applying a repertoire-size bias correction to TCR pairs. In a later analysis, false discovery rates were estimated by permuting HLA or CMV assignments 20 times. In a later analysis, co-occurring TCRs were grouped with DBSCAN, and TCRdist sequence similarity was added when clustering was performed within HLA-allele-positive subsets. Repertoires with fewer than 30,000 or more than 120,000 public chains were left out of co-occurrence clustering, as were four to six repertoires with anomalous nucleotide sharing. TCRdb re-hosts the immuneACCESS table, in-frame sequences only. Its copies lack some clones; in the studies checked, an unresolved V gene accounts for under half of them, and the cause for the rest is not known. For V, J and clone size, that table is used; D and trimming come from the DNA. Across this sample there are approximately 69,000 clones, with roughly four fifths seen only once. The ten top clones hold 20% to 25% of the sample.

In total, 600 or so healthy bone marrow donors made up the cohort. Cohort members were all nominally healthy when sampled, although unrecorded immune exposures were likely present. The donor tested CMV seropositive and was one of the 289 seropositive cohort members. A peripheral blood sample was provided by each donor, and peripheral blood mononuclear cells were used for TCR beta sequencing. Genomic DNA extraction from the blood cell samples was performed with the Qiagen DNeasy Blood Extraction Kit. The table lists this clone with a few counts. Which antigen it targets is not known. Base-call qualities are not available, and no considerably larger clone is one nucleotide away. The V end gives up 4 bases and the J end 4 bases, leaving 8 bases in the junction not matched to a gene. The cysteine opens and the phenylalanine closes a CDR3 of 16 amino acids. Only the CDR3 DNA stays, 48 bases, in frame from base 1. Looking up the germline V gene yields CDR1 SGDLS and CDR2 YYNGEE.

Sequences were obtained from PBMCs. The TCR sequence derives from a woman in her twenties or thirties in good health and CMV-seropositive. In this chain, TRBV9 is recombined with TRBJ2-3, with TRBD1 matching 11 junction bases. The CDR3 reads as follows: CASSPRDRGSADTQYF. The nucleotide sequence reads TGTGCCAGCAGCCCCCGGGACAGGGGGTCAGCAGATACGCAGTATTTT.